The 15 T cell receptor beta chains given below trace back to one sample, sequenced in a study of T cell responses to AZD1222 COVID-19 vaccine. Repertoires were generated with immunoSEQ multiplex PCR, while TCRdb's copy carries only in-frame clones and drops some. The sample has around 75,000 clones; 85% are singletons. Sequences were derived from peripheral blood, sampled on day 0 of AZD1222 vaccination. All receptors derive from an adult in good health.

A single count supports this clone. V usage is TRBV24-1 and J usage is TRBJ2-3; 10 bases align to TRBD2. V shed 3 bases and J 0 bases; nucleotides not matched to a gene: 8. This CDR3 has 18 residues. Germline V CDR1 and CDR2: KGHDR, SFDVKD. CDR3 region: CATSDPRTSGTSTDTQYF. DNA of the CDR3: TGTGCCACCAGTGATCCACGGACTAGCGGAACTAGCACAGATACGCAGTATTTT.

The rearrangement links TRBV4-3 to TRBJ2-2; no reliable D call. The ends were cut back, 0 bases at V and 2 bases at J, with 10 bases in the middle. From germline, CDR1 is LGHNA and CDR2 YSLEER. The CDR3 is 16 amino acids. The CDR3 sequence: CASSQDNGPNTGELFF. CDR3 bases: TGCGCCAGCAGCCAAGATAACGGACCTAACACCGGGGAGCTGTTTTTT.

This clone was counted once. The gene calls are TRBV10-3 and TRBJ1-1; tentative D call: TRBD1 (6 bases). The ends were cut back, 4 bases at V and 1 base at J, with 10 bases in the middle. The CDR3 extends over 14 amino acids. The V gene's germline CDR1 is ENHRY and CDR2 SYGVKD. The CDR3 nucleotides are TGTGCCATCAGTGCCGGACAGTCGAACACTGAAGCTTTCTTT. Translation: CAISAGQSNTEAFF.

The chain joins TRBV2 to TRBJ1-5; TRBD1 might be the D (6 bases). Germline-derived CDR1 and CDR2 are SNHLY and FYNNEI. Trimming removed 8 bases at V and 5 bases at J, with 13 bases between. The length of the CDR3 is 13 residues. The CDR3 reads CASVDRRDQPQHF. CDR3 bases: TGTGCCAGCGTTGACAGGAGGGATCAGCCCCAGCATTTT. Full variable domain (remainder filled in from reference TRBV2 and TRBJ1-5): EPEVTQTPSHQVTQMGQEVILRCVPISNHLYFYWYRQILGQKVEFLVSFYNNEISEKSEIFDDQFSVERPDGSNFTLKIRSTKLEDSAMYFCASVDRRDQPQHFGDGTRLSIL.

The chain is built from TRBV9 and TRBJ2-1, with D perhaps given as TRBD1 or TRBD2 (5 bases each). V lost 0 bases and J 10 bases, leaving 8 bases between the germline ends. The germline gives CDR1 SGDLS, CDR2 YYNGEE. This CDR3 is 12 amino acids long. The CDR3 nucleotides read TGTGCCAGCAGCGTAGGGGACCTCGAGCAGTTCTTC. This sequence encodes CASSVGDLEQFF.

The chain links TRBV6-6 to TRBJ1-3; TRBD1 matches at 8 bases. The CDR3 covers 16 residues. Germline trimming cut 5 bases from V and 0 bases from J; bases unmatched to any gene: 6. From germline, CDR1 is MNHNY and CDR2 SVGAGI (reference sequence). The CDR3 reads CASSRKGTGSGNTIYF. CDR3 in DNA: TGTGCCAGCAGTCGAAAAGGGACAGGCTCTGGAAACACCATATATTTT.

The J gene is TRBJ2-7, the V gene TRBV9, with 8 bases aligning to TRBD2. The V gene's germline CDR1 is SGDLS and CDR2 YYNGEE. With 0 bases clipped from V and 6 bases from J, the junction kept 11 bases outside the gene matches. The CDR3 loop spans 16 amino acids. The CDR3 sequence: CASSVGFGTRGSEQYF. The CDR3 nucleotides are TGTGCCAGCAGCGTAGGTTTCGGGACTAGAGGCAGCGAGCAGTACTTC.

The chain employs TRBV15 and TRBJ2-5; 9 bases line up with TRBD2. Trimming cost V 0 bases and J 4 bases; bases outside gene matches: 3. The CDR3 spans 15 residues. Germline CDR1 and CDR2: LNHNV and YYDKDF (reference sequence). The CDR3 loop is CATSRDGREGETQYF. The CDR3 DNA reads TGTGCCACCAGCAGAGATGGGCGGGAGGGAGAGACCCAGTACTTC.

V and J are TRBV6-5 and TRBJ1-5; D unclear. Germline values: CDR1 MNHEY, CDR2 SVGAGI. The CDR3 loop spans 12 amino acids. Trimming removed 6 bases at V and 0 bases at J, with 3 bases between. The DNA of the CDR3 is TGTGCCAGCAGGGGTAGCAATCAGCCCCAGCATTTT. It specifies CASRGSNQPQHF.

This chain connects TRBV19 to TRBJ1-4; possibly TRBD1 for D (5 bases). The CDR3 has 15 amino acids. Germline CDR1 LNHDA, CDR2 SQIVND (reference sequence). Trimming cost V 8 bases and J 0 bases, with 13 bases left between them. CDR3 loop: CASGDSPATNEKLFF. DNA of the CDR3: TGTGCCAGTGGAGACAGCCCAGCAACTAATGAAAAACTGTTTTTT.

V gene TRBV7-2 combines with J gene TRBJ1-1; no definite D call. The CDR3 has 15 residues. Trimming pared 4 bases from V and 0 bases from J, leaving 12 bases between. Germline loops: CDR1 SGHTA, CDR2 FQGNSA. In DNA, the CDR3 is TGTGCCAGCAGCTCGCACGGGGTGATGAACACTGAAGCTTTCTTT. This codes for CASSSHGVMNTEAFF.

The chain uses TRBV11-2 and TRBJ2-4, with TRBD2 matching 12 bases. Trimming removed 0 bases from V and 1 base from J; junction bases left unmatched: 7. The germline V gene encodes CDR1 SGHAT and CDR2 FQNNGV. This CDR3 contains 19 residues. The DNA for the CDR3 is TGTGCCAGCAGCTTAGATCCTAGCGGGGGGGCCAGGGCCAAAAACATTCAGTACTTC. Its protein product is CASSLDPSGGARAKNIQYF.

The V gene is TRBV7-9, the J gene TRBJ1-2, with D perhaps matching TRBD1 (5 bases). Germline V gene sequence: CDR1 SEHNR, CDR2 FQNEAQ (reference sequence). Trimming stripped 5 bases from V and 8 bases from J, with 15 bases between. The CDR3 contains 13 residues. This CDR3 is CASSRGGSWGYTF. DNA of the CDR3: TGTGCCAGCAGCCGCGGGGGGTCGTGGGGCTACACCTTC.

This clone has only one observation. The gene calls are TRBV27 and TRBJ1-1; no firm D call. This CDR3 has 14 residues. V lost 6 bases to trimming and J lost 5 bases, with 16 bases between them. CDR1 is MNHEY, CDR2 SMNVEV, per germline (reference sequence). CDR3 DNA sequence: TGTGCCAGCAGCCACCTAGGAGGGCGGACTGAAGCTTTCTTT. Translating it yields CASSHLGGRTEAFF.

This clone was observed a few times. The chain combines TRBV24-1 with TRBJ1-4, with 10 bases matching TRBD1. Unmatched junction bases numbered 5, after V lost 3 bases and J lost 8 bases. This CDR3 has 15 amino acids. Germline-derived CDR1 and CDR2 are KGHDR and SFDVKD. The CDR3 sequence: CATSDPGQGSEKLFF. The CDR3 bases are TGTGCCACCAGTGATCCGGGACAGGGGAGCGAAAAACTGTTTTTT.